The subject of this entry is one T cell receptor beta chain. Its antigen remains unidentified. Original data processing: There were no quality scores in the junction-only immunoSEQ sequences, so filtering differed. Profiling relied on immunoSEQ multiplex PCR, and the TCRdb table lists in-frame clones only, not all of them. That table supplies the V and J calls and clone size; D and trimming were determined from the DNA. Of some 1.5 million clones listed, more than 95% are singletons. Trimming pared 8 bases from V and 4 bases from J, leaving 11 bases between. The CDR3 has 12 amino acids. The germline V gene has CDR1 SQVTM and CDR2 ANQGSEA. All the donors were Caucasian adults who lived in Nashville, Tennessee. The data belong to a study of shared clonotypes between healthy human individuals. The study's findings and limits: An anticipated effect of sequencing depth on clonotype sharing among donors was recognized.

The V gene is TRBV29-1, the J gene TRBJ2-2; tentative D call: TRBD1 (6 bases). Sequencing was carried out using naive CD4+ T cells sorted from blood. Subset defined: CD45RA+ positively selected. The TCR sequence derives from a man aged 25 to 40 in good health. The CDR3 DNA reads TGCAGCTCCACACAGGGCACCGGGGAGCTGTTTTTT. Amino acid sequence: CSSTQGTGELFF.